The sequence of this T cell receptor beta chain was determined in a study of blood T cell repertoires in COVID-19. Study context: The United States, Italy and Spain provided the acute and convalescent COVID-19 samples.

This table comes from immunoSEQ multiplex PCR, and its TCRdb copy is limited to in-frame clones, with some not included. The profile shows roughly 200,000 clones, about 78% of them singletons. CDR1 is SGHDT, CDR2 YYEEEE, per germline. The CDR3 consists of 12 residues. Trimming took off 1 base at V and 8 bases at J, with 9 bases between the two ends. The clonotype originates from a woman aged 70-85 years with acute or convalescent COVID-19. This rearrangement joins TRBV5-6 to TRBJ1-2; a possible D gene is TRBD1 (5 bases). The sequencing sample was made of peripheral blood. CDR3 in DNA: TGTGCCAGCAGCTTGCGGCGGGGCGGCTACACCTTC. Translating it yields CASSLRRGGYTF. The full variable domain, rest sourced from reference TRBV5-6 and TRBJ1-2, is DAGVTQSPTHLIKTRGQQVTLRCSPKSGHDTVSWYQQALGQGPQFIFQYYEEEERQRGNFPDRFSGHQFPNYSSELNVNALLLGDSALYLCASSLRRGGYTFGSGTRLTVV.